This T cell receptor (beta chain) is drawn from a study of metastatic and nonmetastatic thyroid tumors. This clone was seen ten or more times. Patients had received no treatment of any kind before thyroid surgery. CDR3 length equals 14 residues. Germline V gene lookup returns CDR1 DFQATT and CDR2 SNEGSKA (reference sequence). V lost 3 bases to trimming and J lost 7 bases; unmatched junction nucleotides: 9. Per the original data handling: Researchers built a distant-metastasis classifier for papillary thyroid cancer that drew on CDR3 differences across clinicopathological groups. TCRdb re-clonotyped the PCR reads via MiXCR. The V and J calls were determined by TCRdb, not by the authors. The sample yields tens of thousands of clones, approximately 15% seen once.

Sequenced: blood. This TCR was recovered from a female donor with papillary thyroid cancer or a benign thyroid nodule (not recorded which). Some clones in this sample may be carry-over from other donors' samples. This chain joins TRBV20-1 and TRBJ2-1; the match to TRBD2 covers 7 bases. The CDR3 sequence is CSARSGGGGNEQFF. In DNA, the CDR3 is TGCAGTGCTAGGTCGGGAGGAGGTGGAAATGAGCAGTTCTTC.